This TCR beta chain was retrieved from a study of CD8 T cells in Susac syndrome. Looking at the study overall: Active disease was present in six of the sequenced Susac syndrome patients, whereas 8 or 9 of them were in remission.

The authors negatively isolated CD8+ and CD4+ T cells and FACS-enriched TEMRA cells. Study-level findings and limits: The authors found no clonal expansion in Susac syndrome CD4+ T cell repertoires.

It was with random hexamers that 0.5 to 1 ug RNA was reverse transcribed. An immunoSEQ multiplex PCR generated amplified TCR beta CDR3 products spanning 54 Vbeta and 13 Jbeta. TCRdb re-derived calls from the immunoSEQ multiplex PCR reads in MiXCR, one entry per CDR3 protein. The sample records over 130,000 distinct CDR3 sequences, about 95% being singletons. With regard to this clonotype: Its antigen is as yet unknown.

Germline V gene data show CDR1 as LGHNA and CDR2 as YNFKEQ. This CDR3 is 16 amino acids long. The J segment lost 5 bases and the V segment lost 0 bases, leaving 8 bases of the junction unmatched. The source material was CD4+ T cells from PBMCs. The sequence came from a human donor with Susac syndrome. The gene calls are TRBV4-2 and TRBJ2-5; 8 positions match TRBD2. In DNA form, the CDR3 reads TGTGCCAGCAGCCAAGACCTAGCGGGTGGATGGGAGACCCAGTACTTC. Translating it yields CASSQDLAGGWETQYF.